This passage covers 3 T cell receptor beta chains from one sample sequenced in a study of regulatory T cells in long-lasting Graves disease. Time point described: newly diagnosed GD, antithyroid drugs for less than 3 months. Making the TCR library involved RNA that had been extracted from PBMCs. Arm-PCR of CDR3 regions with iRepertoire HTBI primers generated TCR beta libraries. Using its own MiXCR run on the multiplex PCR reads, TCRdb lists one record per CDR3 protein. The data show around 450,000 distinct CDR3 sequences, about 15% seen once. In addition, the sample was reused for a study of T cells in Graves' hyperthyroidism and ophthalmopathy.

Here the sequenced sample was peripheral blood mononuclear cells (PBMCs), taken at new diagnosis, from a patient treated with antithyroid drugs. Receptors originate from a woman aged 40 to 50 with Graves disease.

The genes are TRBV14 and TRBJ2-7; D ambiguous. Germline V gives CDR1 SGHDN, CDR2 FVKESK. CDR3 length: 13 amino acids. V was shortened by 1 base and J by 4 bases, with 8 bases between the two germline ends. The CDR3 region has the DNA TGTGCCAGCAGCCAAGGCTTAGATTACGAGCAGTACTTC. It codes for CASSQGLDYEQYF.

The chain couples TRBV3-1 to TRBJ1-5; TRBD1 agrees at 7 bases. The ends lost 2 bases at V and 4 bases at J; junction bases unmatched: 8. The CDR3 contains 16 residues. Germline values: CDR1 LGHDT, CDR2 YNNKEL (reference sequence). CDR3 in DNA: TGTGCCAGCAGCCAATCTCGGGACAGACCAAATCAGCCCCAGCATTTT. This translates into CASSQSRDRPNQPQHF.

V gene TRBV19 combines with J gene TRBJ2-1; 10 nucleotides match TRBD1. The length of the CDR3 is 16 residues. Germline V gene lookup returns CDR1 LNHDA and CDR2 SQIVND (reference sequence). J gave up 2 bases and V 3 bases, and 4 bases lay outside the gene matches. In nucleotides, the CDR3 is TGTGCCAGTAGTATGACGGGACAGGGGCCCTACAATGAGCAGTTCTTC. This gives the protein CASSMTGQGPYNEQFF.